This TCR beta chain was obtained from a study of tumor-infiltrating lymphocytes in primary liver carcinoma (dated by TCRdb to about 2017). For the study in its entirety: Between November 2015 and March 2016, 4 to 6 patients in China with histopathologically diagnosed primary liver carcinoma had surgical resection. The five patients, three men and two women aged 30 to 69 years, had hepatocellular carcinoma (four) or combined HCC and intrahepatic cholangiocarcinoma (one). Tumors of the five patients were stage T1-T3 N0M0 with maximum diameters of roughly 4.2 to 11 cm. Roughly 3.5 to 7.5 million productive TCRbeta reads were obtained per sample, and no significant difference in read depth was found between tissue types. TCRbeta repertoire sequencing, expression microarrays and whole-exome sequencing were combined in the study across five regions of each liver tumor, with adjacent normal tissue and blood also included. TCRbeta repertoire sequencing covered 35 specimens from 5 patients: about 25 tumor regions, 5 adjacent noncancerous liver tissues and 5 peripheral blood samples. Reproducibility between technical replicate repertoires was high, with correlation coefficients above 0.95 and mean shared-clone rates about 0.9.

Details on this clonotype: Its antigen is not yet known. A read error is possible here, since a much larger clone lies one base away.

Using a constant-region primer and ProtoScript II reverse transcriptase, TCRbeta-specific cDNA was reverse-transcribed from 500 ng total RNA. TCRbeta libraries were built with three nested multiplex PCR rounds, a slightly modified ARM-PCR procedure. Multiplex TRBV1-TRBV30 forward primers and a Cbeta reverse primer were used in the first two PCR rounds, each of which was run for around 10 cycles. Sample barcodes and Illumina adapters were added in a final 25-cycle PCR using Deep VentR polymerase. Before sequencing, amplicons between 200 and 500 bp were purified from gel using a QIAquick gel extraction kit. TCRbeta amplicons were sequenced on an Illumina HiSeq 2500 with 250-bp paired-end reads. In the paper's pipeline: Reads were quality-trimmed with Trimmomatic v0.33, and paired reads were merged with FLASH v1.2.11 to recover full CDR3 sequences. V, D and J germline segments were assigned to the rearranged TCRbeta sequences by MiGEC v1.2.1b. Clonotype statistics and Shannon-Wiener diversity indices were computed with VDJtools v1.0.0. Except for diversity analysis, only the 250 most abundant clonotypes of each sample were used in subsequent analyses to reduce sampling bias. TCRdb's own reprocessing of the public reads used fastp at Q25 and MiXCR and kept productive beta chains. Rows matching on CDR3 protein sequence are summarized as one entry with the most common DNA and genes. These V and J calls rely on TCRdb rather than the paper's analysis. The sample has fewer than 400,000 distinct CDR3 sequences on record, approximately 54% of them singletons. The leading ten clones occupy around 15% of the sample.

TRIzol reagent was used to extract blood RNA from unsorted whole blood, while the DNeasy Blood & Tissue kit provided the germline DNA. Patients had chronic HBV infection and were treatment-naive at sampling. About 3.6 milliliters of peripheral blood were collected into K2EDTA tubes before surgery. Its CDR3 holds 14 amino acids, cysteine through phenylalanine. Only the CDR3 DNA is retained, 42 bases long and in frame from the first base. For CDR1 and CDR2, the germline V gene lists MNHEY and SVGEGT. Results the study describes overall, beyond this receptor: Repertoire overlap was found to be higher between tumor regions (mean around 35%) than between tumor-adjacent (about 17%) or tumor-blood (14%) pairs, consistent with antigen-driven expansion. The top 250 clones accounted for a significantly greater share of the repertoire in tumors than in blood (p = 0.039). Only 4 or 5 patients were included in the study, and the authors note that the findings should be validated in a larger study. Since the samples were bulk and unsorted, there was no way to compare CD4+ and CD8+ T cell repertoires. Because only the TCR beta chain was sequenced and unpaired alpha chains were not captured, true repertoire diversity is likely underestimated.

This clonotype originated in a woman aged 25 to 45 with primary liver carcinoma and hepatitis B virus infection. The sample taken for sequencing was peripheral blood. The rearrangement combines TRBV6-2 or TRBV6-3 with TRBJ1-1; a weak D assignment points to TRBD1 (6 bases agree). The CDR3 amino acid sequence is: CASRHPGDGTGAFF. The DNA reads as follows: TGTGCCAGCAGGCACCCAGGGGACGGCACTGGAGCTTTCTTT.